Presented here are 11 T cell receptor beta chains from one specimen sequenced in a study of cytomegalovirus exposure and HLA in healthy donors. With 60 Vbeta and 13 Jbeta primers, the PCR was carried out. Profiling relied on immunoSEQ multiplex PCR, and the TCRdb table lists in-frame clones only, not all of them. The sample lists 160,000 or so clones; around four fifths were seen once. Sequences were obtained from PBMCs. These receptors originate from a male donor in good health and CMV-seronegative.

This chain links TRBV6-5 with TRBJ1-1; D possibly corresponds to TRBD1 (5 bases). V was cut by 2 bases and J by 4 bases, with 11 bases left in between. The CDR3 loop spans 14 amino acids. Germline V gene data show CDR1 as MNHEY and CDR2 as SVGAGI. CDR3: CASSYIGGGTEAFF. The CDR3 bases are TGTGCCAGCAGTTACATTGGGGGGGGCACTGAAGCTTTCTTT.

The chain links TRBV11-3 to TRBJ2-1, with D maybe TRBD2 (5 bases). CDR3 length equals 14 residues. From germline, CDR1 is SGHNT and CDR2 YENEEA. V was pared by 3 bases and J by 8 bases, with 14 bases between. The CDR3 region has the DNA TGTGCCAGCAGCTTCAACTCTTTCGGGGATGAGCAGTTCTTC. Translating it yields CASSFNSFGDEQFF. The full variable domain, its missing parts supplied by reference TRBV11-3 and TRBJ2-1, is EAGVVQSPRYKIIEKKQPVAFWCNPISGHNTLYWYLQNLGQGPELLIRYENEEAVDDSQLPKDRFSAERLKGVDSTLKIQPAELGDSAVYLCASSFNSFGDEQFFGPGTRLTVL.

The chain recombines TRBV9 with TRBJ2-2; TRBD1 agrees at 8 bases. The CDR3 has 15 residues. CDR1 is SGDLS, CDR2 YYNGEE, per germline. The J segment lost 4 bases and the V segment lost 3 bases, leaving 5 bases of the junction unmatched. Here the CDR3 DNA reads TGTGCCAGCAGCGCTCGGACAGGGTTCACCGGGGAGCTGTTTTTT. Encoded protein: CASSARTGFTGELFF.

The chain combines TRBV4-1 with TRBJ1-5; a weak D match, TRBD1 (5 bases). The CDR3 consists of 16 residues. Trimming took 0 bases from V and 4 from J, leaving 13 bases between them. Germline V gene lookup returns CDR1 MGHRA and CDR2 YSYEKL. The CDR3 nucleotides are TGCGCCAGCAGCCAAGATGCGGGGCTCCCTAATCAGCCCCAGCATTTT. This translates into CASSQDAGLPNQPQHF.

This chain links TRBV6-5 with TRBJ1-6; D uncertain. The CDR3 is 14 amino acids. Per germline, CDR1 MNHEY and CDR2 SVGAGI. The V and J ends lost 2 bases and 5 bases respectively, with 7 bases between them. The CDR3 loop is CASSYTGNNSPLHF. The CDR3 nucleotides are TGTGCCAGCAGTTACACGGGGAATAATTCACCCCTCCACTTT.

This clone was picked up a small number of times. J is TRBJ2-2 and V is TRBV11-2, with TRBD1 matching 10 bases. In germline, CDR1 is SGHAT, CDR2 FQNNGV. The CDR3 has 15 residues. With V trimmed by 6 bases and J by 6 bases, 7 bases remained unmatched. The CDR3 sequence: CASRIGTGVSGELFF. The CDR3 DNA follows: TGTGCCAGCAGAATCGGGACAGGGGTGTCCGGGGAGCTGTTTTTT.

The chain links TRBV4-3 to TRBJ1-2, with 11 bases lining up with TRBD1. The CDR3 covers 16 residues. The J segment lost 8 bases and the V segment lost 3 bases, leaving 11 bases of the junction unmatched. Looked up from germline, CDR1 is LGHNA and CDR2 is YSLEER. The CDR3 coding sequence is TGCGCCAGCAGCCAGACGAGGACAGGGGGCAGGAGGGGCTACACCTTC. As protein: CASSQTRTGGRRGYTF.

This sequence joins TRBV5-3 and TRBJ1-1; D is perhaps TRBD1 (5 bases). TRBV5-3 is sorted into the ORF group, with uncertain function. V was trimmed by 1 base and J by 5 bases, leaving 15 bases between them. The CDR3 loop spans 15 amino acids. Here the CDR3 DNA reads TGTGCCAGAAGCTTGAGACAGTCAGAAGGAACTGAAGCTTTCTTT. As protein: CARSLRQSEGTEAFF.

This chain links TRBV6-5 with TRBJ2-7; 8 bases are a match to TRBD1. Trimming cost V 3 bases and J 6 bases; bases outside gene matches: 10. The CDR3 spans 15 residues. Germline V gene sequence: CDR1 MNHEY, CDR2 SVGAGI. In nucleotides, the CDR3 is TGTGCCAGCAGTTATCGGGGGACAGGCCCCGGCGAGCAGTACTTC. Its protein product is CASSYRGTGPGEQYF.

V is TRBV28 and J is TRBJ1-4, with D possibly TRBD1 on 6 matching bases. V shed 7 bases and J shed 5 bases, with 11 bases lying between them. The CDR3 has 13 amino acids. Germline V gives CDR1 MDHEN, CDR2 SYDVKM. CDR3 sequence: CASTAQGNEKLFF. The CDR3 region has the DNA TGTGCCAGCACCGCCCAGGGGAATGAAAAACTGTTTTTT.

This clone has only a few counts. The chain is built from TRBV6-1 and TRBJ1-1; D might be TRBD1 (5 bases). The CDR3 sequence is 16 residues long. CDR1 MNHNS and CDR2 SASEGT come from the germline V gene. V dropped 3 bases and J dropped 1 base, with 15 bases sitting between them. The CDR3 nucleotides are TGTGCCAGCAGTGATGCGCAGGGCGGTGCGAACACTGAAGCTTTCTTT. It encodes CASSDAQGGANTEAFF.